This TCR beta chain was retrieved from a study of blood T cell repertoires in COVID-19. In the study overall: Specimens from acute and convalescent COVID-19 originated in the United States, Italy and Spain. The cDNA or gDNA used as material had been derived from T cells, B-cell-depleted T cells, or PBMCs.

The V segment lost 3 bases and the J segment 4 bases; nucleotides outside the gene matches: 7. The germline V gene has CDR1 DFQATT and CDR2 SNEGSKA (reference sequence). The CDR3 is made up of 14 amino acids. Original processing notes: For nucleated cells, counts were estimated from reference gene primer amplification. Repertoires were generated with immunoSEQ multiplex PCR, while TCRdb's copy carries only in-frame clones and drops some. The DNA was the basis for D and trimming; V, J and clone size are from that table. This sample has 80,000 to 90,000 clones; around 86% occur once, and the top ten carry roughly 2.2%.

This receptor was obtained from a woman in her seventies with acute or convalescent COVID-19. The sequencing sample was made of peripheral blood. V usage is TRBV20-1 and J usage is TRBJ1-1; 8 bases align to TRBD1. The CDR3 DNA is TGCAGTGCTAGTACCTTCGACAGGGGCACTGAAGCTTTCTTT. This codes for CSASTFDRGTEAFF.